This T cell receptor (beta chain) is from a study of cytomegalovirus exposure and HLA in healthy donors. Background on the study: In terms of ancestry, the Caucasian-associated cluster contained roughly 81% of the approximately 400 genotyped donors. The study's findings and limits: TRBV6-2, TRBV6-3 and some other V segments were excluded as indistinguishable.

The PCR used 60 Vbeta and 13 Jbeta primers. Using immunoSEQ multiplex PCR, the repertoire was profiled, and TCRdb retains in-frame clones only, with some absent. The profile shows about 190,000 clones, around 77% of them singletons. As concerns this clone: Its specificity is not known.

The CDR3 is made up of 12 amino acids. The germline gives CDR1 MNHEY, CDR2 SVGAGI. The ends were cut back, 5 bases at V and 10 bases at J, with 12 bases in the middle. The receptor comes from a woman aged 18 to 35 in good health and CMV-seronegative. This chain links TRBV6-5 with TRBJ2-1; a weak D match, TRBD1 (6 bases). Sequenced input: PBMCs. In nucleotides, the CDR3 is TGTGCCAGCAGTCGAAACAGGGTCGAGCAGTTCTTC. This sequence encodes CASSRNRVEQFF.